The 20 T cell receptor beta chains below come from one sample, sequenced in a study of regulatory T cells in long-lasting Graves disease. Time point denoted: persistent/refractory GD, antithyroid drugs over 5 years with positive TRAb. Researchers made the TCR library from RNA that was extracted from PBMCs. Arm-PCR of CDR3 regions and iRepertoire HTBI primers were used to build TCR beta libraries. TCRdb passed the multiplex PCR reads through MiXCR, listing each CDR3 protein once. Seen here are roughly 490,000 distinct CDR3 sequences, about 22% observed once, and the top ten hold around 13%. Sequences were derived from peripheral blood mononuclear cells (PBMCs), sampled when the disease was refractory, from a patient treated with antithyroid drugs. These receptors all come from a female donor with Graves disease.

To note about this clonotype: The missing conserved phenylalanine or tryptophan at the end of this CDR3 makes a read error likely. The chain carries TRBV28 and TRBJ1-2; 12 positions agree with TRBD1. Germline loops: CDR1 MDHEN, CDR2 SYDVKM. Losses at the gene ends were 5 bases for V and 6 bases for J; bases not matched to a gene: 7. CDR3 length equals 15 residues. CDR3 DNA sequence: TGTGCCAGCAGTAATCCGGGACAGGGGGCGGATGGCTACACCTCC. This gives the protein CASSNPGQGADGYTS.

The CDR3 sequence is CASSPYFNEQFF. In nucleotides, the CDR3 is TGTGCCAGCAGCCCCTACTTCAATGAGCAGTTCTTC. The rearrangement links TRBV3-1 to TRBJ2-5, with D uncertain. The J call may be mistaken, given a closer DNA end match to TRBJ2-1. The CDR3 length is 12 residues. Germline loops: CDR1 LGHDT, CDR2 YNNKEL (reference sequence).

The chain links TRBV6-2 or TRBV6-3 to TRBJ2-2, with 8 bases aligning to TRBD2. CDR1 is MNHEY, CDR2 SVGEGT, per germline. The ends lost 8 bases at V and 5 bases at J; junction bases unmatched: 10. The CDR3 contains 15 residues. The CDR3 coding sequence is TGTGCCAGCGGACGAGCGGGAGTGGGTACCGGGGAGCTGTTTTTT. Protein product: CASGRAGVGTGELFF.

For the CDR3, the DNA is TGTGCCTGGAGTGGGGGTTTTGGTGTCCGAGAGACCCAGTACTTC. Translation gives CAWSGGFGVRETQYF. This chain joins TRBV30 and TRBJ2-5; unclear D gene. Germline-derived CDR1 and CDR2 are GTSNPN and SVGIG (reference sequence). The CDR3 loop spans 15 amino acids. Trimming stripped 1 base from V and 4 bases from J, with 16 bases between.

Only a few counts were recorded for this clonotype. The chain recombines TRBV3-1 with TRBJ1-5, with D uncertain. Germline CDR1 and CDR2: LGHDT and YNNKEL (reference sequence). This CDR3 region has 14 residues. V dropped 1 base and J dropped 5 bases, with 9 bases sitting between them. The CDR3 protein is CASSQGVDDQPQHF. The CDR3 nucleotides are TGTGCCAGCAGCCAAGGGGTAGACGATCAGCCCCAGCATTTT.

The chain has TRBV28 and TRBJ2-1; weak D call: TRBD2 (7 bases). Between the trimmed V and J ends, which lost 6 bases and 9 bases, there was a span of 15 bases. CDR3 size: 13 residues. Germline V lookup: CDR1 MDHEN, CDR2 SYDVKM. CDR3 coding DNA: TGTGCCAGCAGCGAGAGGGGGAGGGGTGAGCAGTTCTTC. Protein product: CASSERGRGEQFF.

In this sample, this clonotype turned up many times. The V gene is TRBV11-3, the J gene TRBJ1-1, with D hard to call. Germline CDR1 SGHNT, CDR2 YENEEA. There are 13 residues in the CDR3. The V gene lost 5 bases and the J gene lost 3 bases, with 10 bases spanning the gap. CDR3 loop: CASSPTSYTEAFF. In DNA, the CDR3 is TGTGCCAGCAGCCCCACGTCGTACACTGAAGCTTTCTTT. Based on the CDR3 plus reference TRBV11-3 and TRBJ1-1, the full variable domain is EAGVVQSPRYKIIEKKQPVAFWCNPISGHNTLYWYLQNLGQGPELLIRYENEEAVDDSQLPKDRFSAERLKGVDSTLKIQPAELGDSAVYLCASSPTSYTEAFFGQGTRLTVV.

This clonotype was picked up many times. This chain joins TRBV6-5 and TRBJ2-5; D unresolved. V was trimmed by 2 bases and J by 0 bases, leaving 4 bases between them. The length of the CDR3 is 13 residues. The germline V gene encodes CDR1 MNHEY and CDR2 SVGAGI. The CDR3, as DNA: TGTGCCAGCAGTTACCCGTACCAAGAGACCCAGTACTTC. Translated, it gives CASSYPYQETQYF.

There are a few counts of this clonotype. V gene TRBV2 combines with J gene TRBJ2-4; D not resolved. Germline CDR1 and CDR2: SNHLY and FYNNEI. Deletions cut 4 bases from V and 0 bases from J, with 7 bases between. The CDR3 runs to 14 residues. CDR3 in DNA: TGTGCCAGCAGTGTGATGGTAGCCAAAAACATTCAGTACTTC. Translation gives CASSVMVAKNIQYF.

The rearrangement links TRBV28 to TRBJ2-1; D unclear. CDR1 and CDR2 (germline): MDHEN, SYDVKM. The CDR3 has 12 amino acids. Trimming took 10 bases from V and 2 from J, leaving 9 bases between them. The DNA for the CDR3 is TGTGCCACGACGGGCACCTACAATGAGCAGTTCTTC. As protein: CATTGTYNEQFF.

This clonotype was counted many times. This rearrangement joins TRBV29-1 to TRBJ1-2; the D is unclear. Germline loops: CDR1 SQVTM, CDR2 ANQGSEA. V dropped 4 bases and J dropped 3 bases, with 9 bases sitting between them. The CDR3 loop spans 12 amino acids. The CDR3 nucleotides read TGCAGCGTTGTCGAGGGTGACTATGGCTACACCTTC. Residues: CSVVEGDYGYTF. The full variable domain, its missing parts supplied by reference TRBV29-1 and TRBJ1-2, is SAVISQKPSRDICQRGTSLTIQCQVDSQVTMMFWYRQQPGQSLTLIATANQGSEATYESGFVIDKFPISRPNLTFSTLTVSNMSPEDSSIYLCSVVEGDYGYTFGSGTRLTVV.

The chain joins TRBV2 to TRBJ2-2; D perhaps matches TRBD1 (6 bases). In germline, CDR1 is SNHLY, CDR2 FYNNEI. The CDR3 has 15 amino acids. V lost 7 bases to trimming and J lost 1 base, with 13 bases between them. CDR3 DNA sequence: TGTGCCAGCAACTTGGACAGTCAGAACACCGGGGAGCTGTTTTTT. The encoded protein is CASNLDSQNTGELFF.

This clonotype has only a few counts. This chain joins TRBV18 and TRBJ2-1; D is possibly TRBD2 (5 bases). The DNA matches TRBJ2-5 better at its end, which makes the J call doubtful. The CDR3 is 16 residues long. Germline V gives CDR1 KGHSH, CDR2 LQKENI. This CDR3 reads CASSPRGQTYAETQYF. The CDR3 bases are TGTGCCAGCTCACCACGAGGGCAGACCTACGCGGAGACCCAGTACTTC.

In this sample, this clonotype turned up many times. The rearrangement uses TRBV27 and TRBJ2-7, with a possible D match to TRBD2 (6 bases). Germline-derived CDR1 and CDR2 are MNHEY and SMNVEV (reference sequence). Trimming left V 6 bases short and J 2 bases short, with 11 bases between. The CDR3 is 13 amino acids. CDR3 in amino acids: CASSPGGAYEQYF. CDR3 sequence (DNA): TGTGCCAGCAGCCCCGGAGGGGCCTACGAGCAGTACTTC.

This clonotype occurred many times. Here the CDR3 reads CASSSTHPDIQYF. DNA for the CDR3: TGTGCCAGCAGTTCGACTCACCCAGACATTCAGTACTTC. The chain couples TRBV28 to TRBJ2-4; D remains ambiguous. This CDR3 contains 13 residues. Germline V gene data show CDR1 as MDHEN and CDR2 as SYDVKM. V lost 4 bases and J 8 bases, leaving 12 bases between the germline ends.

This chain uses TRBV20-1 with TRBJ2-1, with 8 bases identical to TRBD2. In germline, CDR1 is DFQATT, CDR2 SNEGSKA (reference sequence). The V segment lost 4 bases and the J segment 5 bases; nucleotides outside the gene matches: 16. This CDR3 has 17 amino acids. The CDR3 DNA is TGCAGTGCTACACCCTCCGGGGGGGGGGCCATGAACAATGAGCAGTTCTTC. Translating gives CSATPSGGGAMNNEQFF.

The chain has TRBV6-1 and TRBJ2-7, with a possible D match to TRBD2 (6 bases). Germline V lookup: CDR1 MNHNS, CDR2 SASEGT. This CDR3 comprises 16 residues. The V gene lost 6 bases and the J gene lost 4 bases, with 22 bases spanning the gap. CDR3 nucleotides: TGTGCCAGCAGAAGACCGGGCCCCCCCCGGGAGTACGAGCAGTACTTC. Its translation is CASRRPGPPREYEQYF.

This clonotype was found many times. J is TRBJ2-2 and V is TRBV6-7, with no clear D. TRBV6-7 has ORF status, its function being uncertain. The CDR3 extends over 15 amino acids. The V and J ends lost 2 bases and 7 bases respectively, with 14 bases between them. The CDR3 loop is CASSYRTHPIGELFF. In DNA form, the CDR3 reads TGTGCCAGCAGTTACCGGACCCATCCGATCGGGGAGCTGTTTTTT.

J is TRBJ2-6 and V is TRBV7-2; maybe TRBD1 (6 bases). With 5 bases removed from V and 0 bases from J, the gap between germline ends came to 26 bases. From germline, CDR1 is SGHTA and CDR2 FQGNSA. This CDR3 has 21 residues. CDR3 residues: CASSPWGRDIFYTSGANVLTF. The CDR3 DNA reads as TGTGCCAGCAGCCCATGGGGTCGGGACATTTTTTACACCTCTGGGGCCAACGTCCTGACTTTC.

This clonotype was counted ten times or more. The chain joins TRBV29-1 to TRBJ1-1, with D tentatively TRBD1 (6 bases). The CDR3 extends over 12 amino acids. Trimming removed 6 bases from V and 2 bases from J, with 10 bases in between. CDR1 SQVTM and CDR2 ANQGSEA come from the germline V gene. The DNA for the CDR3 is TGCAGCGTGAGGGGGACTAACACTGAAGCTTTCTTT. Residues: CSVRGTNTEAFF.